Below, 2 T cell receptor beta chains from the same sample are listed, as sequenced in a study of CD4 and CD8 cells across lung adenocarcinoma regions. TCRdb re-called the PCR reads with MiXCR, one entry per CDR3 protein. Among under 13,000 distinct CDR3 sequences listed, about 55% were seen once. The sequenced sample was CD4+ T cells from the center of a lung tumor. These receptors were collected from a male donor with lung adenocarcinoma. The CD4 and CD8 labels of this study may be unreliable.

A note on this clonotype: One end of the junction is discordant with germline, which a read error may explain. The J gene is TRBJ2-3, the V gene TRBV6-1, with a weak D call TRBD2 (6 bases). Germline V lookup: CDR1 MNHNS, CDR2 SASEGT. This CDR3 contains 16 residues. CDR3 DNA: TGTGCCAGCAGTGAAGCGGGGCGGGGAGCCACAGATATGCAGTATTTT. This codes for CASSEAGRGATDMQYF.

Concerning this clonotype itself: One end of the junction fails to match germline, which may point to a read error. The chain carries TRBV6-1 and TRBJ2-3; 11 bases align to TRBD2. The CDR3 consists of 15 residues. CDR1 MNHNS and CDR2 SASEGT come from the germline V gene. In DNA form, the CDR3 reads TGTGCCAGCAGTGAAATAGCGGGGGGGTACGATGAGCAGTTCTTT. Its protein product is CASSEIAGGYDEQFF.